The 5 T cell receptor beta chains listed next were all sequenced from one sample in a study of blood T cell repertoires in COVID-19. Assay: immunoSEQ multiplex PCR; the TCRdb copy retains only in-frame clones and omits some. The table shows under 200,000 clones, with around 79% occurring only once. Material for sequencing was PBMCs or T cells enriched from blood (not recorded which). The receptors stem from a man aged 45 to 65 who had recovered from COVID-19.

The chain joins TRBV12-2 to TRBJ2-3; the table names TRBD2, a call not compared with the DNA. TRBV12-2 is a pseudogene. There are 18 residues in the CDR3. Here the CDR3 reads CASRPGQRGDYSTDTQYF. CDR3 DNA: TGTGCAAGTCGCCCAGGGCAGCGGGGCGATTATTCCACAGATACGCAGTATTTT.

Here the CDR3 DNA reads TGTGCCAGCAGCCAAGGGACAGACTACGAGCAGTACTTC. Its translation is CASSQGTDYEQYF. The chain carries TRBV7-8 and TRBJ2-7; the match to TRBD1 covers 7 bases. Germline values: CDR1 SGHVS, CDR2 FQNEAQ. The CDR3 is made up of 13 amino acids. J was trimmed by 3 bases and V by 5 bases; bases with no gene match: 4.

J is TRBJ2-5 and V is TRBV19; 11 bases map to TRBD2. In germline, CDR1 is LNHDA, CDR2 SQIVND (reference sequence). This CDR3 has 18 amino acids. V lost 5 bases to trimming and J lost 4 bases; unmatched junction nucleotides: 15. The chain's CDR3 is CASSRTSGRVSSLETQYF. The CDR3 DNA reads TGTGCCAGTAGTCGAACTAGCGGGAGAGTCAGTTCTTTAGAGACCCAGTACTTC.

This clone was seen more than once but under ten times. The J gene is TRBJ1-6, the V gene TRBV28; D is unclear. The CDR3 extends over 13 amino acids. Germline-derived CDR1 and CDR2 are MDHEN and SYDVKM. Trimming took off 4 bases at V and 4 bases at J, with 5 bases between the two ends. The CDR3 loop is CASSSVYNSPLHF. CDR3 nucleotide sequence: TGTGCCAGCAGTTCGGTGTATAATTCACCCCTCCACTTT.

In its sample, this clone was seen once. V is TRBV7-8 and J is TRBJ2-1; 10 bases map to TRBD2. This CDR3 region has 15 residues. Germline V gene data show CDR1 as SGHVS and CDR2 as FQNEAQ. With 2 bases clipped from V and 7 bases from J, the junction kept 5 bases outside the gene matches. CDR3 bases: TGTGCCAGCAGCTTAAGTCCTAGCGGGGGAAATGAGCAGTTCTTC. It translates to CASSLSPSGGNEQFF.